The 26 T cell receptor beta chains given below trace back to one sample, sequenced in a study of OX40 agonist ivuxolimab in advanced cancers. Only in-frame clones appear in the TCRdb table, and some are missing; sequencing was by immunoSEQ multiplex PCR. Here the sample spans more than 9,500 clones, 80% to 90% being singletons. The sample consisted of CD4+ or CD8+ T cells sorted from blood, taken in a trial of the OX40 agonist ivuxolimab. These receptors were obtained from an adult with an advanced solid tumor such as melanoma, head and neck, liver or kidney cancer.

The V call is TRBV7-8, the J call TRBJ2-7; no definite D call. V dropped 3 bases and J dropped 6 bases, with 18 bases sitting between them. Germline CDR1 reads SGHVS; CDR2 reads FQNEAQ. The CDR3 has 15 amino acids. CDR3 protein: CASSFVTYTMGEQYF. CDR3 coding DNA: TGTGCCAGCAGCTTTGTGACCTACACTATGGGCGAGCAGTACTTC.

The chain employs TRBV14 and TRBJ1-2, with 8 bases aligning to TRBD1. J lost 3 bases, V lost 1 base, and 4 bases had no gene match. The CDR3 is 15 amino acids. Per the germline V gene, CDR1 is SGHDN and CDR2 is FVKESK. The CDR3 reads CASSQAPGGYYGYTF. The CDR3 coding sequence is TGTGCCAGCAGCCAAGCTCCAGGGGGCTACTATGGCTACACCTTC.

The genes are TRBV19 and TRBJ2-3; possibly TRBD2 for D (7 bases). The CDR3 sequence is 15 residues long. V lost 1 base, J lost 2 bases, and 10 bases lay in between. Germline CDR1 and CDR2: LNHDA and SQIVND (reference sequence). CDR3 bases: TGTGCCAGTAGTATAGTTGCGGGGGCCACAGATACGCAGTATTTT. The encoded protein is CASSIVAGATDTQYF.

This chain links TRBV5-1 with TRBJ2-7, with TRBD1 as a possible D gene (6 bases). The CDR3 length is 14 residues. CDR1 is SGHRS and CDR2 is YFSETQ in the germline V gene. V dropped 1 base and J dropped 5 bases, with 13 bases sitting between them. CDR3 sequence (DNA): TGCGCCAGCAGCTTGTACAGGGAAGGGGACGAGCAGTACTTC. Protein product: CASSLYREGDEQYF. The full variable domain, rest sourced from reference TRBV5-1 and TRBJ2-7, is KAGVTQTPRYLIKTRGQQVTLSCSPISGHRSVSWYQQTPGQGLQFLFEYFSETQRNKGNFPGRFSGRQFSNSRSEMNVSTLELGDSALYLCASSLYREGDEQYFGPGTRLTVT.

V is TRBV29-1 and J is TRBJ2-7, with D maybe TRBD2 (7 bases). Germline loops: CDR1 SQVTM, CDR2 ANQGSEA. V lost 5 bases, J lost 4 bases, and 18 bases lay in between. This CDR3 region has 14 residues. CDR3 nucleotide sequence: TGCAGCGTTCCGGAGCTTGCGGGGGCGTACGAGCAGTACTTC. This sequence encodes CSVPELAGAYEQYF.

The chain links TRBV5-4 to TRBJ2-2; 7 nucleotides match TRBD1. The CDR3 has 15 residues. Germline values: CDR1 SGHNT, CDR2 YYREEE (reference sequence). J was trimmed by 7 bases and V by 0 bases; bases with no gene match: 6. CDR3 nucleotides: TGTGCCAGCAGCTTGGCCCTGACAGGGCGCGGGGAGCTGTTTTTT. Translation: CASSLALTGRGELFF.

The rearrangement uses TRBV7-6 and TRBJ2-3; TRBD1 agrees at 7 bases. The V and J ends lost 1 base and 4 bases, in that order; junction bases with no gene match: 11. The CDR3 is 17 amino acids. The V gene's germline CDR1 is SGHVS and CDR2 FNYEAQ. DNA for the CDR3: TGTGCCAGCAGCTTAGGCCGGGCCAGGGGGTTTTCAGATACGCAGTATTTT. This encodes CASSLGRARGFSDTQYF.

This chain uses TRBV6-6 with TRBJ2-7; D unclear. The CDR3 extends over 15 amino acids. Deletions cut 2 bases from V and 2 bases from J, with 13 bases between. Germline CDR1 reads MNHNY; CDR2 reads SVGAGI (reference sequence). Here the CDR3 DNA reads TGTGCCAGCAGTTACGAGAGGTCTCTTGCCTACGAGCAGTACTTC. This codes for CASSYERSLAYEQYF.

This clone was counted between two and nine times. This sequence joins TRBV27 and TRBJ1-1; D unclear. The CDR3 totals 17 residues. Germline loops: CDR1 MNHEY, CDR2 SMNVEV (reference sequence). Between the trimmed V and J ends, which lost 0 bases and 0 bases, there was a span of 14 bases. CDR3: CASSLSFISAVNTEAFF. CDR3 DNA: TGTGCCAGCAGTTTATCGTTCATAAGTGCAGTGAACACTGAAGCTTTCTTT.

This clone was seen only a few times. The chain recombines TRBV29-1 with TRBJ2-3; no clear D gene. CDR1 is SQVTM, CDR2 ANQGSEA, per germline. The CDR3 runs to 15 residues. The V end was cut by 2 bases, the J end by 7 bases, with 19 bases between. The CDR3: CSVELLPAGDYTQYF. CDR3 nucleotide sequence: TGCAGCGTTGAACTCCTCCCCGCCGGTGATTATACGCAGTATTTT.

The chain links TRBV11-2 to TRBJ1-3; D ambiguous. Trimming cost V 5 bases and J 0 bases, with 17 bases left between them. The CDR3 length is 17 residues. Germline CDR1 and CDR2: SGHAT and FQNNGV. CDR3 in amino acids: CASSPTVATHSGNTIYF. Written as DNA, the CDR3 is TGTGCCAGCAGCCCCACCGTAGCAACCCACTCTGGAAACACCATATATTTT.

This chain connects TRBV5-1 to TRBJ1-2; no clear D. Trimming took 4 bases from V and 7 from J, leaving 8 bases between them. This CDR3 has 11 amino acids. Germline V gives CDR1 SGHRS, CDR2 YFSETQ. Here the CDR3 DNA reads TGCGCCAGCAGCCCCGGCCTTGGCTACACCTTC. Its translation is CASSPGLGYTF.

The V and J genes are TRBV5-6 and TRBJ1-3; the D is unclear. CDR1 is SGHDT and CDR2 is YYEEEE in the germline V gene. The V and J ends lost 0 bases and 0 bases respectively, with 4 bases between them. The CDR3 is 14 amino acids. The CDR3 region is CASSLGRSGNTIYF. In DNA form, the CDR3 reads TGTGCCAGCAGCTTGGGTCGCTCTGGAAACACCATATATTTT.

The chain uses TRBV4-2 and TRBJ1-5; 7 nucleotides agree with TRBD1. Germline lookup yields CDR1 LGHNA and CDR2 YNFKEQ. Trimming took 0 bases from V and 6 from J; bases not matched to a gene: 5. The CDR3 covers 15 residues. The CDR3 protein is CASSQDRGILQPQHF. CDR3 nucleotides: TGTGCCAGCAGCCAAGACAGGGGGATTCTTCAGCCCCAGCATTTT.

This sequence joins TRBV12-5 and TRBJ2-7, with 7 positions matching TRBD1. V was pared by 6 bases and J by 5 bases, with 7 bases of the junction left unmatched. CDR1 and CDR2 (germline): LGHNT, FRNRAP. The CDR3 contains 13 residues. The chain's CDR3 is CASGTDRRDEQYF. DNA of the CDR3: TGTGCTAGTGGGACGGACAGGAGAGACGAGCAGTACTTC.

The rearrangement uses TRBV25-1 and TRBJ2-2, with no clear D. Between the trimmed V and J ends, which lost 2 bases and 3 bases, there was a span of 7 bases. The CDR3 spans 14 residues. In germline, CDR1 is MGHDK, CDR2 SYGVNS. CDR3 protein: CASSESLDTGELFF. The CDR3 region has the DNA TGTGCCAGCAGTGAAAGCCTGGACACCGGGGAGCTGTTTTTT. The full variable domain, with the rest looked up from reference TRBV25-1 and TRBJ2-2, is EADIYQTPRYLVIGTGKKITLECSQTMGHDKMYWYQQDPGMELHLIHYSYGVNSTEKGDLSSESTVSRIRTEHFPLTLESARPSHTSQYLCASSESLDTGELFFGEGSRLTVL.

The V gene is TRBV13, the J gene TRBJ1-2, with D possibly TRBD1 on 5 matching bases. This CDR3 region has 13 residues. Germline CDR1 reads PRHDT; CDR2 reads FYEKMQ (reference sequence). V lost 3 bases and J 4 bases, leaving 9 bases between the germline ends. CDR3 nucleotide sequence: TGTGCCAGCAGCTTGGGTGGGGCCTATGGCTACACCTTC. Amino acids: CASSLGGAYGYTF.

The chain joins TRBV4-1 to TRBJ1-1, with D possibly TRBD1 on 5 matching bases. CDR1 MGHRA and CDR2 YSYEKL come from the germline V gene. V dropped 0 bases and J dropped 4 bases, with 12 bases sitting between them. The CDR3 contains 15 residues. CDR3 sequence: CASSQEWDGGTEAFF. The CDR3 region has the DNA TGCGCCAGCAGCCAAGAATGGGATGGGGGCACTGAAGCTTTCTTT.

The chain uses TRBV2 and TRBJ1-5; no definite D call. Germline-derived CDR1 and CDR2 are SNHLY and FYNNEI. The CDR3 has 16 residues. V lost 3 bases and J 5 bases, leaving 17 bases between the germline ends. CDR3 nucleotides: TGTGCCAGCAGTGAGCTGAGCCGGGGAGCCCATCAGCCCCAGCATTTT. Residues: CASSELSRGAHQPQHF. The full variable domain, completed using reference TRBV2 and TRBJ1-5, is EPEVTQTPSHQVTQMGQEVILRCVPISNHLYFYWYRQILGQKVEFLVSFYNNEISEKSEIFDDQFSVERPDGSNFTLKIRSTKLEDSAMYFCASSELSRGAHQPQHFGDGTRLSIL.

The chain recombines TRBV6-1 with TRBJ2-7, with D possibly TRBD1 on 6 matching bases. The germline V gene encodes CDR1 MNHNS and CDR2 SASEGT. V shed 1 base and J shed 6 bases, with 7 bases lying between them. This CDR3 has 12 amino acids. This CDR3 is CASSEVGGEQYF. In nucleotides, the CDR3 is TGTGCCAGCAGTGAAGTAGGGGGCGAGCAGTACTTC.

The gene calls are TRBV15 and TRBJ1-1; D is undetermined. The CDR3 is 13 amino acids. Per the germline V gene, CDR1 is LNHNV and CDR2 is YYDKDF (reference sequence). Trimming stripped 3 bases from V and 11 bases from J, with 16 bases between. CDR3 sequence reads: CATSSLPGAEAFF. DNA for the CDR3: TGTGCCACCAGCAGCCTTCCCGGCGCCGAGGCTTTCTTT. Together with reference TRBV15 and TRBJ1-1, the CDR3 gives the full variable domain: DAMVIQNPRYQVTQFGKPVTLSCSQTLNHNVMYWYQQKSSQAPKLLFHYYDKDFNNEADTPDNFQSRRPNTSFCFLDIRSPGLGDTAMYLCATSSLPGAEAFFGQGTRLTVV.

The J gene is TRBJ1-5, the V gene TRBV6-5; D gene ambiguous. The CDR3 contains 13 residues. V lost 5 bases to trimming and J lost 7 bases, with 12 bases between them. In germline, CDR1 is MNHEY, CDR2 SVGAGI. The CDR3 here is CASSLSLGQPQHF. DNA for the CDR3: TGTGCCAGCAGTCTCTCTCTGGGGCAGCCCCAGCATTTT.

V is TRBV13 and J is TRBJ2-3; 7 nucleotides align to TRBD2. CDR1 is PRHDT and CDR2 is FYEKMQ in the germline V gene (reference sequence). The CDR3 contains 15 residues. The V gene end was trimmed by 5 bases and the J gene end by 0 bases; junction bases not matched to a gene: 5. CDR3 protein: CASSQSGTSTDTQYF. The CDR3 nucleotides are TGTGCCAGCAGCCAAAGCGGGACGAGCACAGATACGCAGTATTTT.

The CDR3 spells CASSLEGENQPQHF. The DNA for the CDR3 is TGTGCCAGCAGTTTAGAGGGCGAAAACCAGCCCCAGCATTTT. The chain recombines TRBV27 with TRBJ1-5; D uncertain. This CDR3 contains 14 residues. The V end was cut by 2 bases, the J end by 7 bases, with 12 bases between. The germline gives CDR1 MNHEY, CDR2 SMNVEV (reference sequence).

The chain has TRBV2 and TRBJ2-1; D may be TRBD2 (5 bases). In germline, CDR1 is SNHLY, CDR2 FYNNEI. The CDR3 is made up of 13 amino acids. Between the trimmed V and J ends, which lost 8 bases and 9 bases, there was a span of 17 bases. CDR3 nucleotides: TGTGCCAGCCTAGCATACGGGAACGGTGAGCAGTTCTTC. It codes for CASLAYGNGEQFF.

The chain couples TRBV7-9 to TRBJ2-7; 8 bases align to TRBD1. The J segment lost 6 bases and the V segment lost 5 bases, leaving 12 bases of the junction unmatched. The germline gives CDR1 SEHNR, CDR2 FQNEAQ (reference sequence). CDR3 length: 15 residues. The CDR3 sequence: CASSPLGGQGIEQYF. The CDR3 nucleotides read TGTGCCAGCAGCCCCCTCGGCGGACAGGGCATCGAGCAGTACTTC. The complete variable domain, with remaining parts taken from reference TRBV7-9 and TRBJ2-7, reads DTGVSQNPRHKITKRGQNVTFRCDPISEHNRLYWYRQTLGQGPEFLTYFQNEAQLEKSRLLSDRFSAERPKGSFSTLEIQRTEQGDSAMYLCASSPLGGQGIEQYFGPGTRLTVT.